This TCR beta chain was sequenced for a study of T cells in localized non-small cell lung cancer. Study findings and constraints: Compared with tumor, uninvolved adjacent lung displayed greater T cell clonality, ranking highest overall. Increased T cell density in blood showed an association with longer overall survival.

The table came from immunoSEQ multiplex PCR; TCRdb's copy has only in-frame clones and leaves some out. The sample records roughly 89,000 clones, around 90% being singletons. CDR1 SGDLS and CDR2 YYNGEE come from the germline V gene. The CDR3 has 15 residues. Trimming stripped 4 bases from V and 7 bases from J, with 18 bases between. To note about this clone: Its cognate antigen is unknown.

This clonotype originated in a woman aged 40 to 75 with stage II squamous cell lung carcinoma. The genes are TRBV9 and TRBJ1-5; maybe TRBD1 (5 bases). The source was PBMCs, collected before any cancer treatment. The CDR3 region has the DNA TGTGCCAGCAGCCCCCTAGGGGATGCCGGGCAGCCCCAGCATTTT. Its translation is CASSPLGDAGQPQHF. Full variable domain (missing parts from reference TRBV9 and TRBJ1-5): DSGVTQTPKHLITATGQRVTLRCSPRSGDLSVYWYQQSLDQGLQFLIQYYNGEERAKGNILERFSAQQFPDLHSELNLSSLELGDSALYFCASSPLGDAGQPQHFGDGTRLSIL.